This T cell receptor (beta chain) derives from a study of radiotherapy plus CTLA-4 blockade in lung cancer. Turning to the study itself: Disease control was seen in about 30% of patients, objective responses in about 18%.

A word on this clone: Its antigen is still unknown.

Whole-study findings and limits: Early shifts in blood T cell clones, with interferon-beta, reportedly predicted response best.

Using immunoSEQ multiplex PCR, the repertoire was profiled, and TCRdb retains in-frame clones only, with some absent. Among about 60,000 clones listed, around 83% were seen once. Sequencing used peripheral blood, obtained from a patient treated with radiotherapy plus ipilimumab. The sequence was obtained from a human donor with non-small cell lung cancer who had a partial response to radiotherapy plus ipilimumab.

In DNA, the CDR3 is TGCGCCAGCAGCTCGATTAGCTCCTACAATGAGCAGTTCTTC. Its translation is CASSSISSYNEQFF. The chain has TRBV5-1 and TRBJ2-1; D remains ambiguous. The CDR3 consists of 14 residues. The V end was cut by 3 bases, the J end by 0 bases, with 7 bases between. The germline V gene encodes CDR1 SGHRS and CDR2 YFSETQ.